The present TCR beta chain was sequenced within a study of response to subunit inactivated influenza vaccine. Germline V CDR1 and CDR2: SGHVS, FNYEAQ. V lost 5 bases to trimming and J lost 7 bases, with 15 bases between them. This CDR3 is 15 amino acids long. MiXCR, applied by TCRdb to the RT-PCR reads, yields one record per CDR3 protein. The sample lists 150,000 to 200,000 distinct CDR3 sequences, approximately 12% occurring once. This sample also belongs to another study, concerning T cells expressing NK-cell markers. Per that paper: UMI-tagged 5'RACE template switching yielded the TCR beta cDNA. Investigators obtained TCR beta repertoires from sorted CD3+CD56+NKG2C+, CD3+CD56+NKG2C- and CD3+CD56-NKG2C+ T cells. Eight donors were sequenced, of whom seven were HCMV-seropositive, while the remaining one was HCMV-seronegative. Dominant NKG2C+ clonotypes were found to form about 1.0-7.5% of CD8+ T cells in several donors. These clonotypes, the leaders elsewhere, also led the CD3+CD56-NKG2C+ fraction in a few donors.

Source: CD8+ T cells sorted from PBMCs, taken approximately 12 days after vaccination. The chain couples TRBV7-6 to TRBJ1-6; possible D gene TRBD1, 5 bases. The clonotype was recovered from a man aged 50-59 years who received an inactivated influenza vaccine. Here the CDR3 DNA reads TGTGCCAGCAGCCTGACAGCATTAGGGAATTCACCCCTCCACTTT. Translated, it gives CASSLTALGNSPLHF.